This section outlines one TCR beta chain sequence together with its context. It has no known antigen specificity. No base quality information exists; no much larger clone differs at one position. This record comes from a study of blood T cell repertoires in COVID-19 (TCRdb year 2020). For the study in its entirety: Collaborator samples came from the United States, Italy and Spain and covered acute and convalescent phases of COVID-19. The material from the prospective study consisted of cDNA or gDNA derived from T cells, B-cell-depleted T cells, or PBMCs. Subjects who had been exposed to COVID-19, were actively infected with it, or had recovered from it provided the deeply sampled blood TCRbeta repertoires that made up the dataset. The repertoires were made available in a free public database intended to serve as a resource for research on the immune response to SARS-CoV-2. Samples were obtained from the ongoing ImmuneRACE study (first 160 participants) and from over a thousand subjects provided by 6 global collaborators. Nearly every sample came with metadata listing a de-identified subject ID, COVID-19 status, age in years and sex. Where available, HLA class I and class II types were obtained from metadata supplied by the sample provider rather than from assay-based typing.

Trimming removed 0 bases from V and 1 base from J; the gene matches leave 7 bases unexplained. From its cysteine to its phenylalanine, the CDR3 spans 17 amino acids. This entry keeps only the CDR3 DNA: 51 bases, framed from base 1. CDR1 and CDR2, per the germline V gene, are SGDLS and YYNGEE. Collaborating institutions collected whole blood in K2EDTA tubes following their own protocols. For TCRbeta analysis, collaborators shipped samples in one of three forms: frozen whole blood, isolated PBMCs, or DNA extracted from either of those sample types. Broad study findings and their caveats: Clinical and demographic metadata were provided uncurated, with the amount varying by source and participant.

TCRbeta CDR3 regions were amplified from genomic DNA using the immunoSEQ Assay, a bias-controlled multiplex PCR. The paper's processing steps were these. The number of nucleated cells in each sample was estimated from the amplification of reference gene primers within the assay. Sequence reads were collapsed and filtered to measure the absolute abundance of every unique TCRbeta CDR3 rearrangement. For each sample, productive Simpson clonality was calculated as the square root of Simpson's diversity index over productive rearrangements. In its TCRdb copy, this immuneACCESS table keeps in-frame sequences only and misses some clones. Where compared with another copy, unresolved V genes explain less than half of these, and the others have no known cause. V and J calls and clone size are given by that table; D and trimming were obtained from the DNA. In this sample the table shows 150,000 to 200,000 clones, 86% of which occur a single time. The top ten hold 8% to 10% of the sample.

The origin of this receptor is a man in his 60s with acute or convalescent COVID-19. The sample comprised peripheral blood. The receptor chain draws on TRBV9 and TRBJ2-7; 10 bases in the middle match TRBD2. CDR3 region: CASSVGAGGPISYEQYF. The nucleotide sequence reads as follows: TGTGCCAGCAGCGTAGGAGCGGGAGGGCCGATATCCTACGAGCAGTACTTC.